The entry that follows covers one T cell receptor beta chain sequence. Its antigen is unknown. This entry belongs to a study of cytomegalovirus exposure and HLA in healthy donors. The CDR3 loop spans 12 amino acids. Per germline, CDR1 MNHNS and CDR2 SASEGT. The V end was cut by 11 bases, the J end by 1 base, with 11 bases between. The PCR contained 60 Vbeta and 13 Jbeta primers. The protocol was immunoSEQ multiplex PCR, while the TCRdb copy is restricted to in-frame clones and leaves out a portion. Counted here are around 150,000 clones, around 79% occurring once; the ten biggest clones make up about 4.4%. Findings and limits, study-wide: Being indistinguishable, some V segments were excluded, TRBV6-2 and TRBV6-3 among them. Per published reports, the classifier diagnosed cytomegalovirus status with high specificity and sensitivity. Most TCR sequences were seen very rarely across donors, but some public TCRs occurred in many. As was reported, the HLA-A and HLA-B alleles of most subjects were accurately predicted from TCR beta sequences.

The chain has TRBV6-1 and TRBJ1-2; D remains unclear. The sequence was collected from a man aged 35 to 55 in good health and CMV-seronegative. Source material: PBMCs. CDR3 sequence (DNA): TGTGCCTGCGTACAGAGTAACTATGGCTACACCTTC. Translating gives CACVQSNYGYTF.